The sequence of this T cell receptor beta chain was determined in a study of early stage breast cancer tumors. Across the study: Most invasive tumors, about 70% of the 16, were ER+/PR+/HER2-.

This clone was seen only a few times. The antigen is not known. The sample contains more than one DNA sequence encoding this CDR3. Method: immunoSEQ multiplex PCR; TCRdb's copy keeps in-frame clones and lacks some. This table has some 30,000 clones, almost 85% appearing once. The germline gives CDR1 SGHNT, CDR2 YYREEE (reference sequence). This CDR3 spans 13 amino acids. V lost 0 bases, J lost 4 bases, and 7 bases lay in between. Points from the study as a whole: Bulk DNA sequencing of unsorted cells missed chain pairing and markers.

The chain links TRBV5-4 to TRBJ1-2; D is unresolved. The sequence was collected from a person aged 50 to 59 with breast cancer. Sequencing was carried out using blood. For the CDR3, the DNA is TGTGCCAGCAGCTTGGGTGCCAGCTATGGCTACACCTTC. It codes for CASSLGASYGYTF.